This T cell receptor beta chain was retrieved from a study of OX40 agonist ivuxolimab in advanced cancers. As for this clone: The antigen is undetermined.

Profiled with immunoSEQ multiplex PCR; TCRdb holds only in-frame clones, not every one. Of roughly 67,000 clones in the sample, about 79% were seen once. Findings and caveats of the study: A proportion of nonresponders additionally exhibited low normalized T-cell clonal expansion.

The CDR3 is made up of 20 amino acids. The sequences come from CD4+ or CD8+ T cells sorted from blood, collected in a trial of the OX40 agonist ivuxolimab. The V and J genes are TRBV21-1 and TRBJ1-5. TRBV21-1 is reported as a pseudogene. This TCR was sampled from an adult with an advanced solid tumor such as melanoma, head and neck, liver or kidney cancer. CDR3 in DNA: TGTGCCAGCAGCAAAAGTTTGGGCCCGTCGAGGAGTGCCCGCAATCAGCCCCAGCATTTT. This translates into CASSKSLGPSRSARNQPQHF.